The 11 T cell receptor beta chains presented below share a single source sample, sequenced in a study of blood T cell repertoires in COVID-19. Data came from immunoSEQ multiplex PCR; TCRdb stores just in-frame clones and leaves some out. There are a few hundred thousand clones in the sample; approximately 82% occur only once, and 3.5% to 5.5% lies in the top ten. The sequencing sample was made of peripheral blood. The receptors were sampled from a man aged 60 to 69 who had recovered from COVID-19.

V and J are TRBV6-5 and TRBJ1-5; 7 bases fit TRBD1. CDR3 length: 13 amino acids. Per the germline V gene, CDR1 is MNHEY and CDR2 is SVGAGI. V gave up 4 bases and J gave up 9 bases; unmatched junction bases: 6. CDR3 sequence (DNA): TGTGCCAGCAGTTGGGACAGAACTTTGCCCCAGCATTTT. Protein: CASSWDRTLPQHF.

This clone was counted ten times or more. The chain employs TRBV14 and TRBJ2-7, with D possibly TRBD1 on 5 matching bases. The germline gives CDR1 SGHDN, CDR2 FVKESK. Trimming pared 0 bases from V and 7 bases from J, leaving 13 bases between. The length of the CDR3 is 14 residues. The CDR3 nucleotides are TGTGCCAGCAGCCAAGACCAGGGATCGGAAGAGCAGTACTTC. Translated, it gives CASSQDQGSEEQYF. Combining the CDR3 with reference TRBV14 and TRBJ2-7 gives the whole variable domain EAGVTQFPSHSVIEKGQTVTLRCDPISGHDNLYWYRRVMGKEIKFLLHFVKESKQDESGMPNNRFLAERTGGTYSTLKVQPAELEDSGVYFCASSQDQGSEEQYFGPGTRLTVT.

The gene calls are TRBV13 and TRBJ1-2; D is unclear. This CDR3 region has 13 residues. Trimming left V 0 bases short and J 8 bases short, with 10 bases between. Per germline, CDR1 PRHDT and CDR2 FYEKMQ (reference sequence). CDR3 sequence (DNA): TGTGCCAGCAGCTTAGGCCGAGGCAAGGGCTACACCTTC. This encodes CASSLGRGKGYTF.

The chain has TRBV11-2 and TRBJ2-7, with unresolved D. Looked up from germline, CDR1 is SGHAT and CDR2 is FQNNGV. This CDR3 is built from 12 residues. Trimming took 4 bases from V and 11 from J, leaving 15 bases between them. CDR3 coding DNA: TGTGCCAGCAGCTCCGAGACTGCCACGAAGTACTTC. It translates to CASSSETATKYF.

The V and J genes are TRBV5-1 and TRBJ2-5; TRBD2 matches 9 bases. The CDR3 runs to 16 residues. V was pared by 4 bases and J by 7 bases, with 14 bases of the junction left unmatched. Germline V gene lookup returns CDR1 SGHRS and CDR2 YFSETQ. CDR3 bases: TGCGCCAGCAGCCCGCTTGGAGCGGGAGGAGAGGGGACCCAGTACTTC. It specifies CASSPLGAGGEGTQYF.

The chain is built from TRBV18 and TRBJ2-7; TRBD2 matches 8 bases. J lost 1 base, V lost 1 base, and 18 bases had no gene match. The CDR3 sequence is 20 residues long. Per germline, CDR1 KGHSH and CDR2 LQKENI. CDR3 sequence reads: CASSPQSSSGRLTVSYEQYF. The CDR3 nucleotides read TGTGCCAGCTCACCACAAAGCAGCAGCGGGAGACTCACAGTTTCCTACGAGCAGTACTTC.

The V gene is TRBV5-1, the J gene TRBJ2-7; 13 bases are shared with TRBD2. Germline CDR1 reads SGHRS; CDR2 reads YFSETQ. J gave up 0 bases and V 3 bases, and 12 bases lay outside the gene matches. This CDR3 contains 19 residues. CDR3 nucleotides: TGCGCCAGCAGCTCAACATCACTAGGGACTAGCGGGAACTCCTACGAGCAGTACTTC. It yields the protein CASSSTSLGTSGNSYEQYF.

V gene TRBV2 combines with J gene TRBJ1-4; 7 nucleotides align to TRBD1. This CDR3 contains 14 residues. The germline gives CDR1 SNHLY, CDR2 FYNNEI. J gave up 8 bases and V 1 base, and 4 bases lay outside the gene matches. CDR3 protein: CASSEVDRREKLFF. DNA for the CDR3: TGTGCCAGCAGTGAAGTGGACAGGAGGGAAAAACTGTTTTTT. Complete variable domain (other parts from reference TRBV2 and TRBJ1-4): EPEVTQTPSHQVTQMGQEVILRCVPISNHLYFYWYRQILGQKVEFLVSFYNNEISEKSEIFDDQFSVERPDGSNFTLKIRSTKLEDSAMYFCASSEVDRREKLFFGSGTQLSVL.

This clone showed up just once. J is TRBJ2-7 and V is TRBV20-1, with D unclear. Between the trimmed V and J ends, which lost 3 bases and 4 bases, there was a span of 13 bases. This CDR3 contains 13 residues. The germline gives CDR1 DFQATT, CDR2 SNEGSKA (reference sequence). The CDR3 loop reads CSASNPAGYEQYF. The CDR3 nucleotides are TGCAGTGCTAGTAATCCTGCAGGATACGAGCAGTACTTC.

V is TRBV19 and J is TRBJ1-1, with D possibly TRBD1 on 5 matching bases. The CDR3 is 14 amino acids. The germline gives CDR1 LNHDA, CDR2 SQIVND (reference sequence). Trimming cost V 4 bases and J 10 bases, with 19 bases left between them. CDR3 sequence: CASSNPAGVLAAFF. CDR3 nucleotides: TGTGCCAGTAGTAACCCTGCGGGGGTCCTGGCAGCTTTCTTT.

This clone was observed a single time. The chain employs TRBV5-1 and TRBJ2-7, with 7 bases aligning to TRBD1. In germline, CDR1 is SGHRS, CDR2 YFSETQ. V lost 2 bases to trimming and J lost 6 bases; unmatched junction nucleotides: 5. This CDR3 region has 13 residues. This CDR3 reads CASSFQTGFEQYF. The CDR3 nucleotides read TGCGCCAGCAGCTTCCAGACAGGGTTCGAGCAGTACTTC.